Listed below are T cell receptor beta chains from one sample, sequenced in a study of OX40 agonist ivuxolimab in advanced cancers. The assay was immunoSEQ multiplex PCR, and TCRdb's table has in-frame clones only and misses some. The table includes 65,000 to 95,000 clones, around 90% detected once. The specimen was CD4+ or CD8+ T cells sorted from blood, collected in a trial of the OX40 agonist ivuxolimab. The receptors come from an adult with an advanced solid tumor such as melanoma, head and neck, liver or kidney cancer. The CDR3 runs from the conserved cysteine through the conserved F or W. Each record gives: clone size, V gene, D gene, J gene, CDR3 DNA, CDR3 protein. D genes are given only for firm matches. Expanded clones get a size class; other rows say once, few or many, or leave the size out.

abundance: NA
v_gene: TRBV27
d_gene: NA
j_gene: TRBJ1-1
CDR3nt: TGTGCCAGCAGTCCCCTCCCGACAGGATTGAACACTGAAGCTTTCTTT
CDR3aa: CASSPLPTGLNTEAFF

abundance: NA
v_gene: TRBV6-1
d_gene: NA
j_gene: TRBJ2-1
CDR3nt: TGTGCCAGCAGTGTCGGACACGGTGCCTACAATGAGCAGTTCTTC
CDR3aa: CASSVGHGAYNEQFF

abundance: NA
v_gene: TRBV27
d_gene: NA
j_gene: TRBJ2-7
CDR3nt: TGTGCCAGCAGTTTTGGGTTATTAGAAGAGCAGTACTTC
CDR3aa: CASSFGLLEEQYF

abundance: NA
v_gene: TRBV9
d_gene: NA
j_gene: TRBJ2-7
CDR3nt: TGTGCCAGCAGCGTGGAACATACCCCCCTCTACGAGCAGTACTTC
CDR3aa: CASSVEHTPLYEQYF

abundance: NA
v_gene: TRBV10-2
d_gene: NA
j_gene: TRBJ2-4
CDR3nt: TGCGCCAGCACGTCCCCAGGGGCCAAAAACATTCAGTACTTC
CDR3aa: CASTSPGAKNIQYF

abundance: NA
v_gene: TRBV5-1
d_gene: TRBD2
j_gene: TRBJ2-5
CDR3nt: TGCGCCAGCAGCTGGACTAGCGGTCAAGAGACCCAGTACTTC
CDR3aa: CASSWTSGQETQYF

abundance: NA
v_gene: TRBV5-4
d_gene: TRBD1
j_gene: TRBJ1-1
CDR3nt: TGTGCCAGCAGCCCCCAGGGGGCGCCTGAAGCTTTCTTT
CDR3aa: CASSPQGAPEAFF

abundance: NA
v_gene: TRBV20-1
d_gene: NA
j_gene: TRBJ2-1
CDR3nt: TGCAGTGCCTTAAGTGAAGAGCAGTTCTTC
CDR3aa: CSALSEEQFF

abundance: NA
v_gene: TRBV4-2
d_gene: NA
j_gene: TRBJ1-5
CDR3nt: TGTGCCAGCAGCCAAGATTTCGGACTCAGCAATCAGCCCCAGCATTTT
CDR3aa: CASSQDFGLSNQPQHF

abundance: NA
v_gene: TRBV10-2
d_gene: TRBD2
j_gene: TRBJ2-3
CDR3nt: TGCGCCAGCAGTGAGTCGCTAGCGGGGTCCACAGATACGCAGTATTTT
CDR3aa: CASSESLAGSTDTQYF

abundance: NA
v_gene: TRBV6-5
d_gene: TRBD2
j_gene: TRBJ2-3
CDR3nt: TGTGCCAGCAGTTACTCGGGGCTAGCGGGCGCGGATACGCAGTATTTT
CDR3aa: CASSYSGLAGADTQYF

abundance: NA
v_gene: TRBV19
d_gene: NA
j_gene: TRBJ1-1
CDR3nt: TGTGCCAGTAGTATAAGGAGGGCGGAAGCTTTCTTT
CDR3aa: CASSIRRAEAFF

abundance: NA
v_gene: TRBV7-9
d_gene: NA
j_gene: TRBJ2-7
CDR3nt: TGTGCCAGCAGCTCCCCGGGACAAAGCTCCTACGAGCAGTACTTC
CDR3aa: CASSSPGQSSYEQYF

abundance: NA
v_gene: TRBV12-5
d_gene: NA
j_gene: TRBJ1-2
CDR3nt: TGTGCTAGTGGTCCTACAAGGTTCTATGGCTACACCTTC
CDR3aa: CASGPTRFYGYTF

abundance: NA
v_gene: TRBV7-3
d_gene: NA
j_gene: TRBJ2-1
CDR3nt: TGTGCCAGCAGCTTACTGGCTGCCCTCTCCTACAATGAGCAGTTCTTC
CDR3aa: CASSLLAALSYNEQFF

abundance: NA
v_gene: TRBV9
d_gene: NA
j_gene: TRBJ2-3
CDR3nt: TGTGCCAGCAGCGTAGAAGCGCTGGATACGCAGTATTTT
CDR3aa: CASSVEALDTQYF

abundance: NA
v_gene: TRBV10-3
d_gene: NA
j_gene: TRBJ1-1
CDR3nt: TGTGCCATCAGTGAGTCGTACAGGCCCACTGAAGCTTTCTTT
CDR3aa: CAISESYRPTEAFF

abundance: NA
v_gene: TRBV9
d_gene: TRBD1
j_gene: TRBJ1-2
CDR3nt: TGTGCCAGCAGCGTCGGGACAGGGAAACATGGCTACACCTTC
CDR3aa: CASSVGTGKHGYTF

abundance: NA
v_gene: TRBV9
d_gene: NA
j_gene: TRBJ2-3
CDR3nt: TGTGCCAGCACCAGGCTCCGTGAAGGGCCAGATACGCAGTATTTT
CDR3aa: CASTRLREGPDTQYF

abundance: once
v_gene: TRBV4-3
d_gene: TRBD1
j_gene: TRBJ2-5
CDR3nt: TGCGCCAGCAGCCAAGATGAGTTGCAGGGGGCCGTTGAGACCCAGTACTTC
CDR3aa: CASSQDELQGAVETQYF

abundance: NA
v_gene: TRBV5-1
d_gene: NA
j_gene: TRBJ2-1
CDR3nt: TGCGCCAGCAGACGGGCTTCTAATGAGCAGTTCTTC
CDR3aa: CASRRASNEQFF

abundance: NA
v_gene: TRBV10-3
d_gene: TRBD1
j_gene: TRBJ2-7
CDR3nt: TGTGCCATCAGTCCGACACTGGGACAGGGGGCCTACGAGCAGTACTTC
CDR3aa: CAISPTLGQGAYEQYF

abundance: NA
v_gene: TRBV19
d_gene: NA
j_gene: TRBJ2-7
CDR3nt: TGTGCCAGTAGTCCCGGGGCCCCATACGAGCAGTACTTC
CDR3aa: CASSPGAPYEQYF

abundance: NA
v_gene: TRBV5-4
d_gene: NA
j_gene: TRBJ1-1
CDR3nt: TGTGCCAGCAGCTTAGGGACCACTGAAGCTTTCTTT
CDR3aa: CASSLGTTEAFF

abundance: NA
v_gene: TRBV27
d_gene: TRBD2
j_gene: TRBJ2-7
CDR3nt: TGTGCCAGCAGTTTGGGAGGGGCGTTACACGAGCAGTACTTC
CDR3aa: CASSLGGALHEQYF

abundance: NA
v_gene: TRBV5-6
d_gene: NA
j_gene: TRBJ2-7
CDR3nt: TGTGCCAGCAGCTTGGCCGCGACAACGACCTACGAGCAGTACTTC
CDR3aa: CASSLAATTTYEQYF

abundance: NA
v_gene: TRBV27
d_gene: TRBD2
j_gene: TRBJ2-7
CDR3nt: TGTGCCAGCAGTTTTCTTGCTAGCGGGGCATACGAGCAGTACTTC
CDR3aa: CASSFLASGAYEQYF

abundance: once
v_gene: TRBV2
d_gene: NA
j_gene: TRBJ1-2
CDR3nt: TGTGCCAGCAGTGAAGCTTTCAAGGGTGGCTATGGCTACACCTTC
CDR3aa: CASSEAFKGGYGYTF

abundance: once
v_gene: TRBV13
d_gene: NA
j_gene: TRBJ1-3
CDR3nt: TGTGCCAGCAGCCAGTGGCGGGGGTTGGGGAACACCATATATTTT
CDR3aa: CASSQWRGLGNTIYF

abundance: NA
v_gene: TRBV6-4
d_gene: NA
j_gene: TRBJ2-3
CDR3nt: TGTGCCAGCAGCGCTAGCGAGACAGATACGCAGTATTTT
CDR3aa: CASSASETDTQYF

abundance: NA
v_gene: TRBV27
d_gene: TRBD2
j_gene: TRBJ2-1
CDR3nt: TGTGCCAGCAGTCTGCTAGCGGGGGCCTACAATGAGCAGTTCTTC
CDR3aa: CASSLLAGAYNEQFF

abundance: NA
v_gene: TRBV9
d_gene: NA
j_gene: TRBJ1-6
CDR3nt: TGTGCCAGCAGCCCTCAGGGGTTCCCTGCTAGGGCCCTCCACTTT
CDR3aa: CASSPQGFPARALHF

abundance: NA
v_gene: TRBV29-1
d_gene: NA
j_gene: TRBJ2-1
CDR3nt: TGCAGCTCCCCCGGGACGGAATACAATGAGCAGTTCTTC
CDR3aa: CSSPGTEYNEQFF

abundance: NA
v_gene: TRBV27
d_gene: NA
j_gene: TRBJ2-1
CDR3nt: TGTGCCAGCAGTTTACCCGGACGGGGCAATGAGCAGTTCTTC
CDR3aa: CASSLPGRGNEQFF

abundance: NA
v_gene: TRBV7-9
d_gene: TRBD2
j_gene: TRBJ2-1
CDR3nt: TGTGCCAGCAGCTTAGGACTAGCGGGGGGAATAAATGACTTTTATGAGCAGTTCTTC
CDR3aa: CASSLGLAGGINDFYEQFF

abundance: once
v_gene: TRBV13
d_gene: TRBD1
j_gene: TRBJ1-4
CDR3nt: TGTGCCAGCAGCCGCGACCCAGGGGGCTGGGAAACTAATGAAAAACTGTTTTTT
CDR3aa: CASSRDPGGWETNEKLFF

abundance: NA
v_gene: TRBV7-8
d_gene: TRBD1
j_gene: TRBJ1-1
CDR3nt: TGTGCCAGCAGCTTGTGGGGGGACAGGGTTGACACTGAAGCTTTCTTT
CDR3aa: CASSLWGDRVDTEAFF

abundance: NA
v_gene: TRBV5-6
d_gene: NA
j_gene: TRBJ2-3
CDR3nt: TGTGCCAGCAGCCTTGGTGGGCGGACCGCCCGCACAGATACGCAGTATTTT
CDR3aa: CASSLGGRTARTDTQYF

abundance: NA
v_gene: TRBV11-2
d_gene: TRBD1
j_gene: TRBJ2-7
CDR3nt: TGTGCCAGCAGCCCCCTGGCAGGGGGATACGAGCAGTACTTC
CDR3aa: CASSPLAGGYEQYF

abundance: NA
v_gene: TRBV27
d_gene: NA
j_gene: TRBJ1-1
CDR3nt: TGTGCCAGCAGTTTATCGATAGGCTGGAACACTGAAGCTTTCTTT
CDR3aa: CASSLSIGWNTEAFF

abundance: NA
v_gene: TRBV5-6
d_gene: NA
j_gene: TRBJ2-3
CDR3nt: TGTGCCAGCAGCTTTCTTACTAGCACAGATACGCAGTATTTT
CDR3aa: CASSFLTSTDTQYF

abundance: once
v_gene: TRBV9
d_gene: NA
j_gene: TRBJ2-4
CDR3nt: TGTGCCAGCAGCCCCTGGACGGATCAAAACATTCAGTACTTC
CDR3aa: CASSPWTDQNIQYF

abundance: NA
v_gene: TRBV11-2
d_gene: NA
j_gene: TRBJ2-3
CDR3nt: TGTGCCAGCAGCTTAGGAGATACGCAGTATTTT
CDR3aa: CASSLGDTQYF

abundance: NA
v_gene: TRBV5-6
d_gene: NA
j_gene: TRBJ2-2
CDR3nt: TGTGCCAGCAGCTGGGGGGACAGATTCACCGGGGAGCTGTTTTTT
CDR3aa: CASSWGDRFTGELFF

abundance: NA
v_gene: TRBV5-6
d_gene: TRBD2
j_gene: TRBJ2-3
CDR3nt: TGTGCCAGCAGCTTGGATTGGGGACTAGCGGAACCAGATACGCAGTATTTT
CDR3aa: CASSLDWGLAEPDTQYF

abundance: NA
v_gene: TRBV6-1
d_gene: NA
j_gene: TRBJ1-2
CDR3nt: TGTGCCAGCAGTGAAGCGGGCGGTGGCTATGGCTACACCTTC
CDR3aa: CASSEAGGGYGYTF